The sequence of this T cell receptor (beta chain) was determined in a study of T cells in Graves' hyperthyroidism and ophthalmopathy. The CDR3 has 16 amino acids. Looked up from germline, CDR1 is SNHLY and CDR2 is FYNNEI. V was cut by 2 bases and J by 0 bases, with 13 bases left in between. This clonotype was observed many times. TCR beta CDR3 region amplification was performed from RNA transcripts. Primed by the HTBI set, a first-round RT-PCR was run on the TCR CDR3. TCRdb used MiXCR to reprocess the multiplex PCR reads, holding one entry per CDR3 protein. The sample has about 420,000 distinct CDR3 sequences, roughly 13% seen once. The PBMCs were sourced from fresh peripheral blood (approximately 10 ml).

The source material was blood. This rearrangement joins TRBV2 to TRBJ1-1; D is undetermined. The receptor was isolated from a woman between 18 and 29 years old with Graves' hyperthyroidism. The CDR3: CASSELTIRMNTEAFF. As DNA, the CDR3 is TGTGCCAGCAGTGAATTGACCATCCGGATGAACACTGAAGCTTTCTTT.